This T cell receptor beta chain came from a study of regulatory T cells in long-lasting Graves disease. Study-wide points: The study examined only peripheral blood, not thyroid tissue.

CDR3-region Arm-PCR and iRepertoire HTBI primers produced the TCR beta libraries. One entry per CDR3 protein, called by TCRdb with MiXCR from the multiplex PCR reads. The sample lists around 450,000 distinct CDR3 sequences, about a fifth occurring once. Trimming cost V 4 bases and J 4 bases; bases outside gene matches: 4. Germline V gene data show CDR1 as KGHDR and CDR2 as SFDVKD. The CDR3 length is 14 residues. This clonotype was counted at least ten times. Its antigen is not identified. As for time point: persistent/refractory GD, antithyroid drugs over 5 years with positive TRAb. PBMCs provided the RNA from which the TCR library was made. The diagnosis of Graves' disease used American Thyroid Association guidelines. Nine-milliliter peripheral blood samples went into EDTA tubes.

This chain connects TRBV24-1 to TRBJ1-2; 8 bases agree with TRBD1. The material was peripheral blood mononuclear cells (PBMCs), obtained when the disease was refractory, from a patient treated with antithyroid drugs. The sequence was obtained from a female donor with Graves disease. This CDR3 reads CATSDQGQGYGYTF. DNA of the CDR3: TGTGCCACCAGTGACCAAGGACAGGGCTATGGCTACACCTTC.